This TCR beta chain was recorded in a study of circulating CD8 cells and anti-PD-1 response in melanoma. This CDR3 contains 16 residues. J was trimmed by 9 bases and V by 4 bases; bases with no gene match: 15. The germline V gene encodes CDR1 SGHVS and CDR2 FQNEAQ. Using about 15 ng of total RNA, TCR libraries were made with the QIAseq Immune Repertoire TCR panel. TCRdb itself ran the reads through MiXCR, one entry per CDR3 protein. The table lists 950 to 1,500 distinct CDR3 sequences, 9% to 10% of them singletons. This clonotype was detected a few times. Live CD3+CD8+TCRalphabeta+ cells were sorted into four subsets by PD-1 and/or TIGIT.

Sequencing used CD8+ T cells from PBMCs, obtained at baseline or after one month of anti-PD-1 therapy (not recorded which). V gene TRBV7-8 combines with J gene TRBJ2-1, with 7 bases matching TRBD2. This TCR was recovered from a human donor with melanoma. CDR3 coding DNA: TGTGCCAGCAGCTCTCCGAGCGGGGAGCACCTAGGTGAGCAGTTCTTC. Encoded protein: CASSSPSGEHLGEQFF.